What follows are 4 T cell receptor beta chains derived from one specimen sequenced in a study of PD-1 blockade in classical Hodgkin lymphoma. Time point indicated: cycle 4 day 1 (C4D1), after 5 to 7 weeks of nivolumab. All trial patients relapsed after autologous stem cell transplantation. Generated by immunoSEQ multiplex PCR, the TCRdb table keeps only in-frame clones and is missing some. The sample yields 15,000 to 25,000 clones, around 82% seen once. The sample consisted of peripheral blood mononuclear cells (PBMCs), taken before the fourth cycle of nivolumab. These receptors were collected from a human donor with classical Hodgkin lymphoma.

The chain has TRBV19 and TRBJ1-2; D unclear. V was cut by 5 bases and J by 1 base, with 5 bases left in between. Germline lookup yields CDR1 LNHDA and CDR2 SQIVND (reference sequence). The CDR3 loop spans 12 amino acids. CDR3 DNA: TGTGCCAGTAGTTTCCTTAACTATGGCTACACCTTC. It encodes CASSFLNYGYTF.

V usage is TRBV27 and J usage is TRBJ1-6; TRBD1 might be the D (5 bases). Trimming cost V 3 bases and J 6 bases, with 9 bases left between them. The CDR3 is 14 amino acids. Germline loops: CDR1 MNHEY, CDR2 SMNVEV (reference sequence). The CDR3 nucleotides read TGTGCCAGCAGTTTTCAAGGGACTAATTCACCCCTCCACTTT. This gives the protein CASSFQGTNSPLHF.

By share, this clone counts as medium-sized (0.01 to 0.1%). The chain uses TRBV19 and TRBJ1-4; tentatively, D is TRBD1 (5 bases). Germline lookup yields CDR1 LNHDA and CDR2 SQIVND (reference sequence). V lost 5 bases, J lost 11 bases, and 18 bases lay in between. The CDR3 is 14 residues long. CDR3 amino acids: CASSSPGPMKKLFF. CDR3 DNA sequence: TGTGCCAGTAGTTCCCCGGGACCGATGAAGAAACTGTTTTTT.

J is TRBJ2-1 and V is TRBV7-3, with TRBD2 identical over 13 bases. V lost 3 bases to trimming and J lost 0 bases; unmatched junction nucleotides: 8. Germline V gives CDR1 SGHTA, CDR2 FQGTGA. The length of the CDR3 is 19 residues. As DNA, the CDR3 is TGTGCCAGCAGCTTCGAAGGGACTAGCGGGAAAACCTCCTACAATGAGCAGTTCTTC. Protein: CASSFEGTSGKTSYNEQFF. Full variable domain (rest looked up from reference TRBV7-3 and TRBJ2-1): GAGVSQTPSNKVTEKGKYVELRCDPISGHTALYWYRQSLGQGPEFLIYFQGTGAADDSGLPNDRFFAVRPEGSVSTLKIQRTERGDSAVYLCASSFEGTSGKTSYNEQFFGPGTRLTVL.